This TCR beta chain was captured by sequencing in a study of blood T cell repertoires in COVID-19. Across the whole study: The study drew acute and convalescent COVID-19 samples from the United States, Italy and Spain.

The data were produced by immunoSEQ multiplex PCR, yet TCRdb's version contains in-frame clones alone and is incomplete. The table has 200,000 to 250,000 clones, about 85% seen once; the top ten hold about 6.3%. Unmatched junction bases numbered 3, after V lost 6 bases and J lost 5 bases. CDR3 length: 13 amino acids. From germline, CDR1 is SGHAT and CDR2 FQNNGV. This clone came up a few times. At the DNA level, this CDR3 is encoded by other sequences in the same sample as well. This receptor was taken from a woman aged 60 to 75 with active or convalescent COVID-19. The sample consisted of peripheral blood. The chain carries TRBV11-2 and TRBJ1-5, with TRBD1 identical over 8 bases. This CDR3 is CASSLDRDQPQHF. In DNA form, the CDR3 reads TGTGCCAGCAGTTTGGACAGGGATCAGCCCCAGCATTTT.